Shown below are 14 T cell receptor beta chains from a single sample sequenced in a study of lymphopenia after photon versus proton radiotherapy. Assay: immunoSEQ multiplex PCR; the TCRdb copy retains only in-frame clones and omits some. The table records roughly 76,000 clones, approximately 90% of them present only once. Source: peripheral blood, taken from a patient treated with photon-based radiotherapy. The origin of the receptors is a woman aged 40 to 49 with cholangiocarcinoma.

CDR3 amino acids: CASTTEGGTEAFF. The CDR3 DNA follows: TGTGCCAGCACGACTGAAGGGGGCACTGAAGCTTTCTTT. The rearrangement uses TRBV27 and TRBJ1-1; D might be TRBD1 (6 bases). CDR1 is MNHEY and CDR2 is SMNVEV in the germline V gene (reference sequence). Trimming shortened V by 7 bases and J by 4 bases, and 13 bases separated the two germline ends. This CDR3 has 13 amino acids.

The rearrangement links TRBV21-1 to TRBJ1-5. TRBV21-1 has pseudogene status. This CDR3 has 15 residues. The CDR3 sequence: CASSKGAGTRGEGHF. The CDR3 DNA sequence: TGTGCCAGCAGCAAAGGGGCCGGGACCCGCGGGGAAGGGCATTTT.

This clone was seen a single time. The V call is TRBV30, the J call TRBJ2-7; TRBD1 matches at 8 bases. Losses at the gene ends were 3 bases for V and 2 bases for J; bases not matched to a gene: 0. CDR1 and CDR2 from the germline V gene are GTSNPN and SVGIG (reference sequence). CDR3 length: 12 residues. For the CDR3, the DNA is TGTGCCTGGAGGGACAGGGCCTACGAGCAGTACTTC. Protein sequence: CAWRDRAYEQYF.

V and J are TRBV4-1 and TRBJ2-4; D is ambiguous. Trimming cost V 1 base and J 0 bases, with 7 bases left between them. This CDR3 contains 15 residues. Germline V lookup: CDR1 MGHRA, CDR2 YSYEKL. The CDR3 DNA sequence: TGCGCCAGCAGCCAAGGTCCCCTAGCCAAAAACATTCAGTACTTC. Its translation: CASSQGPLAKNIQYF.

This clone came up once. V and J are TRBV29-1 and TRBJ2-3, with D perhaps TRBD1 (5 bases). The germline gives CDR1 SQVTM, CDR2 ANQGSEA. The CDR3 is made up of 12 amino acids. The V end was cut by 4 bases, the J end by 7 bases, with 12 bases between. For the CDR3, the DNA is TGCAGCGTTGTTGGTGGGGCCCATACGCAGTATTTT. Translation gives CSVVGGAHTQYF.

This chain joins TRBV27 and TRBJ2-5; D gene unclear. CDR1 and CDR2 from the germline V gene are MNHEY and SMNVEV (reference sequence). CDR3 length equals 13 residues. Between the trimmed V and J ends, which lost 5 bases and 0 bases, there was a span of 7 bases. CDR3 bases: TGTGCCAGCAGTCCCTCTAACCAAGAGACCCAGTACTTC. Protein: CASSPSNQETQYF.

This chain connects TRBV7-6 to TRBJ2-6, with D perhaps TRBD2 (6 bases). This CDR3 comprises 19 residues. CDR1 is SGHVS and CDR2 is FNYEAQ in the germline V gene. V lost 1 base to trimming and J lost 1 base, with 17 bases between them. The CDR3 DNA follows: TGTGCCAGCAGCTTAGTATATGGCAGGGAGGTATCTGGGGCCAACGTCCTGACTTTC. Encoded protein: CASSLVYGREVSGANVLTF.

This rearrangement joins TRBV5-5 to TRBJ2-1; unclear D gene. The CDR3 is 15 residues long. The V end lost 0 bases, the J end lost 9 bases, and 16 bases lay between the germline ends. From germline, CDR1 is SGHKS and CDR2 YYEKEE (reference sequence). The CDR3 DNA reads TGTGCCAGCAGCTTGGACAGCCCACGGGCCTCTGAGCAGTTCTTC. Protein product: CASSLDSPRASEQFF.

This chain connects TRBV9 to TRBJ2-5, with D possibly being TRBD2 (6 bases). The DNA end lines up better with TRBJ2-7; the J call may be wrong. Per the germline V gene, CDR1 is SGDLS and CDR2 is YYNGEE. There are 15 residues in the CDR3. CDR3 DNA: TGTGCCAGCAGCGTAGAGGGACTCCCGCAGTACGAGCAGTACTTC. Translated, it gives CASSVEGLPQYEQYF.

The rearrangement uses TRBV30 and TRBJ1-2, with D tentatively TRBD1 (6 bases). The CDR3 is 11 residues long. The V gene lost 2 bases and the J gene lost 5 bases, with 6 bases spanning the gap. The germline CDR1 and CDR2 sequences are GTSNPN and SVGIG (reference sequence). CDR3 protein: CAWSTGYGYTF. The CDR3 DNA reads as TGTGCCTGGAGTACAGGGTATGGCTACACCTTC.

This clone was detected only a few times. The chain recombines TRBV27 with TRBJ2-1, with 9 bases lining up with TRBD1. Germline loops: CDR1 MNHEY, CDR2 SMNVEV (reference sequence). The V gene end was trimmed by 3 bases and the J gene end by 6 bases; junction bases not matched to a gene: 6. The CDR3 has 15 amino acids. The CDR3 sequence is CASSFIRQGVNEQFF. The CDR3 DNA reads TGTGCCAGCAGTTTTATCCGACAGGGGGTCAATGAGCAGTTCTTC.

The chain recombines TRBV2 with TRBJ2-3, with 7 bases fitting TRBD2. Germline V lookup: CDR1 SNHLY, CDR2 FYNNEI. After removal of 6 bases from V and 6 bases from J, the junction contained 3 bases not matched to a gene. The CDR3 runs to 12 residues. In DNA, the CDR3 is TGTGCCAGCAGGGGAGGGTCCGATACGCAGTATTTT. Encoded protein: CASRGGSDTQYF.

V gene TRBV5-3 combines with J gene TRBJ1-3, with 8 positions matching TRBD1. TRBV5-3 is given ORF status, its function remaining uncertain. The CDR3 runs to 19 residues. V trimming: 2 bases; J trimming: 0 bases; junction bases outside the gene matches: 13. Here the CDR3 DNA reads TGTGCCAGAAGCTTAGGTGACAGGGGCCCCCCTCACTCTGGAAACACCATATATTTT. Protein sequence: CARSLGDRGPPHSGNTIYF.

This clone was detected only once. The chain carries TRBV7-9 and TRBJ1-3; D gene uncertain. The CDR3 has 15 amino acids. Per the germline V gene, CDR1 is SEHNR and CDR2 is FQNEAQ (reference sequence). V lost 6 bases to trimming and J lost 2 bases, with 14 bases between them. As DNA, the CDR3 is TGTGCCAGCAGGGGCCTCGGGTCCCCTGGAAACACCATATATTTT. It codes for CASRGLGSPGNTIYF.